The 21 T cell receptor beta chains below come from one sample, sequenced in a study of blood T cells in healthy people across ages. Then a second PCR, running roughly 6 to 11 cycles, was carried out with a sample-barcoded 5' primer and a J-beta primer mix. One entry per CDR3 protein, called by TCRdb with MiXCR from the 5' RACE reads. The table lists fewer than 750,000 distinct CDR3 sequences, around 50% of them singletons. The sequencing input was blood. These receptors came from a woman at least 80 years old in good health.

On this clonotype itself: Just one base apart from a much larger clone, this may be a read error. CDR3 DNA: TGTGCCAGCAGTTACCTCGGACTAGCGGCTAGGGGCAGGAATGAGCAGTACTTC. It encodes CASSYLGLAARGRNEQYF. The genes are TRBV6-5 and TRBJ2-5; 10 bases map to TRBD2. Germline CDR1 and CDR2: MNHEY and SVGAGI. The CDR3 runs to 18 residues. Trimming cost V 2 bases and J 11 bases; bases outside gene matches: 20.

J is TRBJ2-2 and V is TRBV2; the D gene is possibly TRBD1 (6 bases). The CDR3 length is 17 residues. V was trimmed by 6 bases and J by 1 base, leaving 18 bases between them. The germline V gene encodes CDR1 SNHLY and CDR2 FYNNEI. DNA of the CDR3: TGTGCCAGCAGAGCCGCACTTTGGGACAAGAACACCGGGGAGCTGTTTTTT. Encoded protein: CASRAALWDKNTGELFF.

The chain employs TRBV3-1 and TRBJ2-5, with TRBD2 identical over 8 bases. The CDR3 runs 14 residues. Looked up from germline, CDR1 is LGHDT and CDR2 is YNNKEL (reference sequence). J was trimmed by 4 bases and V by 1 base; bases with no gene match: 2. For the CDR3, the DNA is TGTGCCAGCAGCCAAGTCGGGGGGGGAGAGACCCAGTACTTC. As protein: CASSQVGGGETQYF.

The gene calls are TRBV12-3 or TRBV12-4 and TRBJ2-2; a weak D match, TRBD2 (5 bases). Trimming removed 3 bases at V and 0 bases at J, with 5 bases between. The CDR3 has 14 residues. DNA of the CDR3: TGTGCCAGCAGTTTTAGCGCGAACACCGGGGAGCTGTTTTTT. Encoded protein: CASSFSANTGELFF.

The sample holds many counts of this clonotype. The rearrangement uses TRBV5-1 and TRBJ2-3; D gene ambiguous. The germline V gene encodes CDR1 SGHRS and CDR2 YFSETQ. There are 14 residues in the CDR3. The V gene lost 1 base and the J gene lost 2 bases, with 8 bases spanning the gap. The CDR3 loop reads CASSLSTATDTQYF. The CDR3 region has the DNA TGCGCCAGCAGCTTGTCGACTGCCACAGATACGCAGTATTTT.

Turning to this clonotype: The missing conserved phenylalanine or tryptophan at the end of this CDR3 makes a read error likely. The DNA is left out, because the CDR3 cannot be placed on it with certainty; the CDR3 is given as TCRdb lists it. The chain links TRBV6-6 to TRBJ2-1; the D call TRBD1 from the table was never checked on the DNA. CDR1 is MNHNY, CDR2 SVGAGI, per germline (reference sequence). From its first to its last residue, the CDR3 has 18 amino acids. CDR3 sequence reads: CASSYPRDIKGDGYTFGS.

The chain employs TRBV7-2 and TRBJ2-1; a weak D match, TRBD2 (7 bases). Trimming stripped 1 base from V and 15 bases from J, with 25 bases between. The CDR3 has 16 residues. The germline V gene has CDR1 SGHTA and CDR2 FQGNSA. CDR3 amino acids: CASSLGGRGGASVTFF. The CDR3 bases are TGTGCCAGCAGCTTAGGAGGCAGAGGGGGGGCCTCGGTTACGTTCTTC.

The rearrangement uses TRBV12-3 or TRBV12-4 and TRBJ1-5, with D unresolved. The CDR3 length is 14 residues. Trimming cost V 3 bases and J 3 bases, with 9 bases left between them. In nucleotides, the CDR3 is TGTGCCAGCAGTTTTAAGCAGGACAATCAGCCCCAGCATTTT. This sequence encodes CASSFKQDNQPQHF.

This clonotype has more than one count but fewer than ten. The CDR3 loop reads CATGAGNTEAFF. The CDR3 bases are TGTGCCACCGGGGCCGGGAACACTGAAGCTTTCTTT. The chain is built from TRBV3-1 and TRBJ1-1; D is perhaps TRBD1 (5 bases). CDR3 size: 12 residues. CDR1 is LGHDT, CDR2 YNNKEL, per germline (reference sequence). With 10 bases removed from V and 1 base from J, the gap between germline ends came to 10 bases. Based on the CDR3 plus reference TRBV3-1 and TRBJ1-1, the full variable domain is DTAVSQTPKYLVTQMGNDKSIKCEQNLGHDTMYWYKQDSKKFLKIMFSYNNKELIINETVPNRFSPKSPDKAHLNLHINSLELGDSAVYFCATGAGNTEAFFGQGTRLTVV.

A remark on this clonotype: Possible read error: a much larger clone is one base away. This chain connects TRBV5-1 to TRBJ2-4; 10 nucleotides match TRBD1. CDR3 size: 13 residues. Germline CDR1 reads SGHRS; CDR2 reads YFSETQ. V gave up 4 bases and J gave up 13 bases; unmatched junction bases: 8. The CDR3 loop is CASSGDRGNEQYF. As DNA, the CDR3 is TGCGCCAGCAGCGGGGACAGGGGCAATGAGCAGTACTTC. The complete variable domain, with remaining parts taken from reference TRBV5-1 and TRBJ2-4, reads KAGVTQTPRYLIKTRGQQVTLSCSPISGHRSVSWYQQTPGQGLQFLFEYFSETQRNKGNFPGRFSGRQFSNSRSEMNVSTLELGDSALYLCASSGDRGNEQYFGAGTRLSVL.

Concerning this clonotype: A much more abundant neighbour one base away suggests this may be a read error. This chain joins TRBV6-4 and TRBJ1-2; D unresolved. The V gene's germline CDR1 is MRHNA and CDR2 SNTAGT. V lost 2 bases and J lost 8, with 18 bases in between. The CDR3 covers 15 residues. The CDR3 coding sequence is TGTGCCAGCAGTGACGGGGTAGGGCCCCCTGAAGGCTACACCTTC. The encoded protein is CASSDGVGPPEGYTF.

CDR3 sequence: CASRRDTDQPQHF. CDR3 coding DNA: TGTGCCAGCAGGCGGGACACAGATCAGCCCCAGCATTTT. The chain carries TRBV2 and TRBJ1-5; D may be TRBD1 (6 bases). Trimming pared 6 bases from V and 5 bases from J, leaving 11 bases between. CDR3 length: 13 amino acids. Germline V lookup: CDR1 SNHLY, CDR2 FYNNEI.

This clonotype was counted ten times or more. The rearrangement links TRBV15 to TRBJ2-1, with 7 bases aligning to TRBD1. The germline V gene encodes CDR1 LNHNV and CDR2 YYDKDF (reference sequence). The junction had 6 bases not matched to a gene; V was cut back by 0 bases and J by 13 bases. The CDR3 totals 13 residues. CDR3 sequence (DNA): TGTGCCACCAGCAGAGATCGACAGGGCCCCCAGTTCTTC. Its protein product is CATSRDRQGPQFF.

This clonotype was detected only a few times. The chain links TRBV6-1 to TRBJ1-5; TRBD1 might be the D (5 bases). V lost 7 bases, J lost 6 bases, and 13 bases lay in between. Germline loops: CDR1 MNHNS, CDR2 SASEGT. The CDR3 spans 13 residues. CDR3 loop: CASIGTGGQPQHF. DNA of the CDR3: TGTGCCAGCATTGGGACCGGAGGTCAGCCCCAGCATTTT.

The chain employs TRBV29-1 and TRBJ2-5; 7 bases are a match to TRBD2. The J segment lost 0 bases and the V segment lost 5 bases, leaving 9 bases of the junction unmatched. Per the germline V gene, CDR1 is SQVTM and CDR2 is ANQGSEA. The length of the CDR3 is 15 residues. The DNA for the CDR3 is TGCAGCGTTTACGGCCGGCGGGAGAACCAAGAGACCCAGTACTTC. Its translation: CSVYGRRENQETQYF.

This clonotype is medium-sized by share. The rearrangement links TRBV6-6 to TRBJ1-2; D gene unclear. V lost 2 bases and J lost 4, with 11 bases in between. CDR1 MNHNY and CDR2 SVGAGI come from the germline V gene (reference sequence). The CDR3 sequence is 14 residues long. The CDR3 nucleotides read TGTGCCAGCAGTTACGAGGGTACAAGCTATGGCTACACCTTC. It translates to CASSYEGTSYGYTF.

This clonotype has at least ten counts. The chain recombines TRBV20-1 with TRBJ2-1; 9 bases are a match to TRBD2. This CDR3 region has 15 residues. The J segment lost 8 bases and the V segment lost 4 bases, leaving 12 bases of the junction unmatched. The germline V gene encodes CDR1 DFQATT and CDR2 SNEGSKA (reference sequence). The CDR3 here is CSATTSGLRAHEQFF. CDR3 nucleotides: TGCAGTGCTACGACTAGCGGCCTTAGGGCCCATGAGCAGTTCTTC.

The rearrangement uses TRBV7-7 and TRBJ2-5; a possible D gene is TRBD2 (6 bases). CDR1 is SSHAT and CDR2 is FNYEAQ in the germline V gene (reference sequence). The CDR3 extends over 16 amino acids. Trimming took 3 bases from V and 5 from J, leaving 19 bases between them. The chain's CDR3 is CASSLGDFRGVETQYF. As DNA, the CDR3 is TGTGCCAGCAGCTTGGGGGACTTCCGTGGAGTCGAGACCCAGTACTTC.

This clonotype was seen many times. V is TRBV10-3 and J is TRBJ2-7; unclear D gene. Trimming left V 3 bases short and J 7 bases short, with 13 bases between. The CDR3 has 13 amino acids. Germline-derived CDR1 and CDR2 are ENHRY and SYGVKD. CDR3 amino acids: CAISDPRQREQYF. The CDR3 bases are TGTGCCATCAGTGACCCCAGGCAGAGGGAGCAGTACTTC.

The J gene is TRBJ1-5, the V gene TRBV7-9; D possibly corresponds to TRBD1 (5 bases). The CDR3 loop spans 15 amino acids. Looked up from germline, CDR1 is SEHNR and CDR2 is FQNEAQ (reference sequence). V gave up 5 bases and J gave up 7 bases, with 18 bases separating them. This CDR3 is CASSTDRQLGQPQHF. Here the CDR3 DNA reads TGTGCCAGCAGCACGGATCGACAGCTTGGGCAGCCCCAGCATTTT.

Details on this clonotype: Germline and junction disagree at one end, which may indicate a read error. CDR3 coding DNA: TGTGCCAGCAGTTTGGCTAGCAGAGCCAGCACAGATACGCAATATTTT. Its translation: CASSLASRASTDTQYF. This chain joins TRBV12-3 or TRBV12-4 and TRBJ2-3; a possible D gene is TRBD2 (5 bases). The CDR3 extends over 16 amino acids.